This T cell receptor (beta chain) was sequenced in a study of T cell repertoires in cytomegalovirus infection. Study-level background: Well-studied HLA-B-restricted epitopes and recently identified HLA-C-restricted epitopes of CMV were both used in the study. CMV infection together with matching HLA type was indicated by public TCR beta signatures.

Each CDR3 protein gets one entry after TCRdb re-called the reads with MiXCR. Of 75,000 to 100,000 distinct CDR3 sequences in the sample, less than 30% were seen once. In the case of this clonotype: Its target is unknown.

The study, taken as a whole, reports: Totalled public TCR beta family frequency picked out people who carried CMV plus the relevant HLA.

This CDR3 contains 15 residues. V was trimmed by 1 base and J by 2 bases, leaving 12 bases between them. Per germline, CDR1 SGHKS and CDR2 YYEKEE (reference sequence). The origin of this receptor is a human donor in good health (CMV status not recorded). Some clones in this sample may be carry-over from other donors' samples. The sample here was CD8+ T cells from cultured PBMCs, taken from culture after CMV antigen stimulation. This chain uses TRBV5-5 with TRBJ1-2; tentative D call: TRBD1 (5 bases). CDR3 nucleotides: TGTGCCAGCAGCTTGTACGCAGGGCTGAACTATGGCTACACCTTC. This sequence encodes CASSLYAGLNYGYTF.